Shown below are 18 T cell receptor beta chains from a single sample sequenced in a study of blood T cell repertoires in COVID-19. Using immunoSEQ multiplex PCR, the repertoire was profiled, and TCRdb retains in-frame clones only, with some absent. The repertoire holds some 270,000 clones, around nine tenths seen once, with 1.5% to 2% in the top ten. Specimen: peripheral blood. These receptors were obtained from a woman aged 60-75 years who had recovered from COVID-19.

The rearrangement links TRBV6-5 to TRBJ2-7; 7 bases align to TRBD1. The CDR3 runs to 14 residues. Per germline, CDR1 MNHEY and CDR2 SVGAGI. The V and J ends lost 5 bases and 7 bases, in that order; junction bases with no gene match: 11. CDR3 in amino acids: CASSPGDSRKEQYF. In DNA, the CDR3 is TGTGCCAGCAGTCCCGGGGACAGCCGAAAAGAGCAGTACTTC.

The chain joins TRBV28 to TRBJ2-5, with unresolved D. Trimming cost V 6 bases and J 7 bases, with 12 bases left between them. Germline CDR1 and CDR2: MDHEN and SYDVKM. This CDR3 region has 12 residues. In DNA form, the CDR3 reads TGTGCCAGCAGCTCAGTGAGGTGGACCCAGTACTTC. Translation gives CASSSVRWTQYF.

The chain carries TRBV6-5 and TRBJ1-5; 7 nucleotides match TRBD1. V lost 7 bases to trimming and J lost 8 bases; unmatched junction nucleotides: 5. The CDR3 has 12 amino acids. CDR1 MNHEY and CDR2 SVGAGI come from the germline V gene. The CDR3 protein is CASNQGGEPQHF. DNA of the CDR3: TGTGCCAGCAACCAGGGGGGAGAGCCCCAGCATTTT.

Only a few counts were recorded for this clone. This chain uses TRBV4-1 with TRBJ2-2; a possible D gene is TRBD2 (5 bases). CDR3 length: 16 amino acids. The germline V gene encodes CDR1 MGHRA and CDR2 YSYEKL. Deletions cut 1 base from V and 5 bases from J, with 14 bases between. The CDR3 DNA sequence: TGCGCCAGCAGCCAAGCGAGGAGCGGCCAAACCGGGGAGCTGTTTTTT. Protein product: CASSQARSGQTGELFF.

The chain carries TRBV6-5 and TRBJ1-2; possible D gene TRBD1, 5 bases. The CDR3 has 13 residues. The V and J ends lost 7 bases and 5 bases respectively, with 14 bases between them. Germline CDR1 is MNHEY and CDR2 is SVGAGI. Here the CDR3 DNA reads TGTGCCAGCATGGGAGGGGCGGGGTATGGCTACACCTTC. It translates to CASMGGAGYGYTF.

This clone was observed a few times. CDR3 bases: TGTGCCAGCAGGCCGACAGGGCGATATAACTATGGCTACACCTTC. It translates to CASRPTGRYNYGYTF. V and J are TRBV27 and TRBJ1-2; 7 nucleotides agree with TRBD1. CDR1 and CDR2 from the germline V gene are MNHEY and SMNVEV (reference sequence). The CDR3 length is 15 residues. V lost 6 bases to trimming and J lost 1 base; unmatched junction nucleotides: 8.

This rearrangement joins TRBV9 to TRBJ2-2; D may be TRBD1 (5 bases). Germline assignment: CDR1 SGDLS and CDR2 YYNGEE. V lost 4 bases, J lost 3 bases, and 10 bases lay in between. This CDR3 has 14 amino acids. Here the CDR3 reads CASSSVGDTGELFF. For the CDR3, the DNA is TGTGCCAGCAGCTCGGTAGGGGACACCGGGGAGCTGTTTTTT.

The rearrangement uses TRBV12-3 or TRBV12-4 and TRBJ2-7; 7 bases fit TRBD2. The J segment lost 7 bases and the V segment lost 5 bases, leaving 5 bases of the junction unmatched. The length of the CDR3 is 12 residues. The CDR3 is CASSPGREEQYF. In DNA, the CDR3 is TGTGCCAGCAGTCCAGGGAGGGAAGAGCAGTACTTC.

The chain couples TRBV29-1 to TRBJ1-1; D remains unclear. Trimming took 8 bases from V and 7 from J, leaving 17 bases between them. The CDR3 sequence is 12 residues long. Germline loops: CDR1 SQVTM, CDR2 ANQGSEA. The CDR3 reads CSFTRGDFEAFF. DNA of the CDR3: TGCAGCTTCACCCGCGGAGACTTTGAAGCTTTCTTT.

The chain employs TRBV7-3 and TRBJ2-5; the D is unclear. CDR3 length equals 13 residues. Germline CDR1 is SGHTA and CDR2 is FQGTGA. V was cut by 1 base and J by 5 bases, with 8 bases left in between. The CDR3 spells CASSLIHQETQYF. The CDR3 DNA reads TGTGCCAGCAGCTTAATTCATCAGGAGACCCAGTACTTC.

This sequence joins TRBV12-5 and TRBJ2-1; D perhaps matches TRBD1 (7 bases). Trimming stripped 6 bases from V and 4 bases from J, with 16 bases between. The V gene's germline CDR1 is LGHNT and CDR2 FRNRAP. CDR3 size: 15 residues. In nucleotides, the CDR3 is TGTGCTAGTGGCAATAGACAGGGAGGTTACAATGAGCAGTTCTTC. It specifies CASGNRQGGYNEQFF.

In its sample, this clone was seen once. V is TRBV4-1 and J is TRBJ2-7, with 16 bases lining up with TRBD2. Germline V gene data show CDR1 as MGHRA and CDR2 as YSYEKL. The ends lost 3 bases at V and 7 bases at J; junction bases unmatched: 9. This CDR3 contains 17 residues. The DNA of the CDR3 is TGCGCCAGCAGCCAGTGGGGACTAGCGGGGGGGCCGCGGGAGCAGTACTTC. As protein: CASSQWGLAGGPREQYF.

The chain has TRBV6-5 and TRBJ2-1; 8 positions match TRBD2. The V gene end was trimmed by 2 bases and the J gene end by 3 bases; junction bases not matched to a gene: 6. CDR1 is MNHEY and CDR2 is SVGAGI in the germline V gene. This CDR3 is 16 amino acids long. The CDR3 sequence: CASSYAGLAHYNEQFF. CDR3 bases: TGTGCCAGCAGTTACGCTGGACTAGCCCACTACAATGAGCAGTTCTTC.

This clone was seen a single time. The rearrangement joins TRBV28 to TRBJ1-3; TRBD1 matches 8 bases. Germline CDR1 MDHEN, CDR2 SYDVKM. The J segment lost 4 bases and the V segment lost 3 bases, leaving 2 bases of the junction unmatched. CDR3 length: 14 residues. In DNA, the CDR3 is TGTGCCAGCAGTTTCGGGGACAGGGGAAACACCATATATTTT. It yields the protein CASSFGDRGNTIYF.

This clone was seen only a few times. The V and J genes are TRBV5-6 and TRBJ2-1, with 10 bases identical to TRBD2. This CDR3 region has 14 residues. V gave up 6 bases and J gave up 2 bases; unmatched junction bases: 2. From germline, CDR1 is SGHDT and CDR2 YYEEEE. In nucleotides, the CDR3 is TGTGCCAGCATTACTAGCGGGACCTACAATGAGCAGTTCTTC. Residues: CASITSGTYNEQFF.

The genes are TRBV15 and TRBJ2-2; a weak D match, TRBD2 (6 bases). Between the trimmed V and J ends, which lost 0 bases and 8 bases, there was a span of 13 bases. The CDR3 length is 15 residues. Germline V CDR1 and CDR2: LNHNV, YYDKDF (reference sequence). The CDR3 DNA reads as TGTGCCACCAGCAGAGATATTCAGGGAGGAGGGGAGCTGTTTTTT. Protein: CATSRDIQGGGELFF.

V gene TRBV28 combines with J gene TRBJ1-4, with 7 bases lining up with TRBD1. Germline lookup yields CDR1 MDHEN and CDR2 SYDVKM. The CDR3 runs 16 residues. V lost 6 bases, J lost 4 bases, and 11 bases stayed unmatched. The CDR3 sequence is CASSYTWDSSNEKLFF. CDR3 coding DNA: TGTGCCAGCAGCTATACCTGGGACAGTAGTAATGAAAAACTGTTTTTT.

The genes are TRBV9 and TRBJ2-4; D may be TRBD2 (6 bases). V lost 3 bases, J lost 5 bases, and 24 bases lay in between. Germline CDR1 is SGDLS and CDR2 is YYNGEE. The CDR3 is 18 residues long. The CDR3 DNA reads TGTGCCAGCAGCGGAACCTTGAAAGTTGTCGGAGGGGAAAACATTCAGTACTTC. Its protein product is CASSGTLKVVGGENIQYF.